This T cell receptor beta chain came from a study of blood T cell repertoires in COVID-19. Background on the study: Collection of acute and convalescent COVID-19 samples took place in the United States, Italy and Spain. The analysed material was cDNA or gDNA that came from T cells, B-cell-depleted T cells, or PBMCs.

The CDR3 is 12 amino acids. The ends were cut back, 6 bases at V and 7 bases at J, with 12 bases in the middle. Germline values: CDR1 ENHRY, CDR2 SYGVKD. Original handling: Nucleated cell counts were estimated from reference gene primer amplification. Using immunoSEQ multiplex PCR, the repertoire was profiled, and TCRdb retains in-frame clones only, with some absent. V and J calls and clone size are as listed in that table; D and trimming were resolved from the DNA. The sample carries about 440,000 clones, around 89% recorded once. This clone occurred a few times. Source material: peripheral blood. The origin of this receptor is a woman under 40 with acute or convalescent COVID-19. The chain recombines TRBV10-3 with TRBJ1-1; D might be TRBD1 (5 bases). Here the CDR3 reads CAIRDRSDEAFF. The CDR3 coding sequence is TGTGCCATCAGAGACAGATCCGATGAAGCTTTCTTT.